This passage covers 2 T cell receptor beta chains from one sample sequenced in a study of molecular identifiers for immune sequencing clone quantification. TCRdb recomputed calls from the PCR reads with MiXCR, one row per CDR3 protein. The sample includes roughly 90,000 distinct CDR3 sequences, roughly 23% of them seen just once. The material sequenced was naive CD8+ T cells from blood, with Jurkat cell RNA spiked in. Subset described: FACS-sorted CD8+CD4-CCR7+CD45RA+ naive T cells. Source of these receptors: a human donor in good health. Some libraries in this study had Jurkat cell RNA spiked in.

For this clonotype: It may be a read error: a sequence one base away is much more abundant. The V call is TRBV25-1, the J call TRBJ2-3, with 7 bases that match TRBD1. CDR3 length: 11 residues. With V trimmed by 8 bases and J by 10 bases, 6 bases remained unmatched. The germline V gene has CDR1 MGHDK and CDR2 SYGVNS. CDR3 coding DNA: TGTGCCAGCGCTACAGGGGATCCGCAGTATTTT. It specifies CASATGDPQYF.

Remarks on this clonotype: Just one base apart from a much larger clone, this may be a read error. The chain carries TRBV5-1 and TRBJ2-7; 11 bases match TRBD1. The CDR3 sequence is 16 residues long. The germline gives CDR1 SGHRS, CDR2 YFSETQ. This CDR3 reads CASSLDSGTGGYGQYF. The CDR3 bases are TGCGCCAGCAGCTTGGACTCCGGGACAGGGGGTTACGGGCAGTACTTC.